The rows below give T cell receptor beta chains drawn from one sample of a study of shared clonotypes between healthy human individuals. Sequenced by immunoSEQ multiplex PCR; TCRdb stores in-frame clones only, minus some. The sample carries 2 million to 2.5 million clones, approximately 94% recorded once. The sample comprised naive CD4+ T cells sorted from blood. The source of these receptors is a man younger than 35 in good health. Each CDR3 is given with its conserved first and last residue. D genes are given only for firm matches.

J	D	V	CDR3	DNA
TRBJ1-1	TRBD1	TRBV5-1	CASSLGDRGTTEAFF	TGCGCCAGCAGCTTGGGGGACAGGGGTACCACTGAAGCTTTCTTT
TRBJ2-5	-	TRBV6-5	CASTTGGLGQKTQYF	TGTGCCAGCACTACGGGCGGGCTGGGCCAAAAGACCCAGTACTTC
TRBJ1-2	-	TRBV5-5	CASSLAGIGVSYGYTF	TGTGCCAGCAGCTTGGCAGGGATCGGAGTGTCCTATGGCTACACCTTC
TRBJ2-5	-	TRBV6-5	CASRGPQETQYF	TGTGCCAGCAGGGGACCTCAAGAGACCCAGTACTTC
TRBJ2-3	-	TRBV4-1	CASSQVYQRTDTQYF	TGCGCCAGCAGCCAAGTCTATCAGCGCACAGATACGCAGTATTTT
TRBJ2-3	-	TRBV5-1	CASSSGIAASTDTQYF	TGCGCCAGCAGCTCCGGGATAGCGGCTAGCACAGATACGCAGTATTTT
TRBJ2-1	-	TRBV7-9	CASSLTYNEQFF	TGTGCCAGCAGCTTAACCTACAATGAGCAGTTCTTC
TRBJ2-7	-	TRBV10-3	CANSGTSYEQYF	TGTGCCAACTCGGGAACGTCCTACGAGCAGTACTTC
TRBJ1-2	-	TRBV5-1	CASSAGTTINYGYTF	TGCGCCAGCAGCGCCGGGACAACGATTAACTATGGCTACACCTTC
TRBJ1-2	-	TRBV6-1	CASFPARRGRDGYTF	TGTGCCAGCTTTCCAGCTAGAAGGGGTCGGGATGGCTACACCTTC
TRBJ1-1	-	TRBV6-6	CASRVVTEAFF	TGTGCCAGCAGAGTGGTCACTGAAGCTTTCTTT
TRBJ1-2	-	TRBV27	CASSFLRDTNYGYTF	TGTGCCAGCAGCTTCCTAAGGGACACTAACTATGGCTACACCTTC
TRBJ2-3	-	TRBV29-1	CSVSGTSSTDTQYF	TGCAGCGTTTCCGGGACATCCTCTACAGATACGCAGTATTTT
TRBJ1-2	-	TRBV27	CASSGTIGFGYTF	TGTGCCAGCAGTGGGACAATCGGATTCGGCTACACCTTC
TRBJ2-1	-	TRBV10-1	CASSDPTQTNEQFF	TGCGCCAGCAGTGACCCAACGCAAACCAATGAGCAGTTCTTC
TRBJ2-7	-	TRBV5-6	CASSPTGFSSYEQYF	TGTGCCAGCAGCCCGACTGGGTTTAGCTCCTACGAGCAGTACTTC
TRBJ2-1	-	TRBV4-3	CASSQGLDRINEQFF	TGCGCCAGCAGCCAAGGATTGGACAGAATCAATGAGCAGTTCTTC